What follows is one T cell receptor beta chain and its context. The data belong to a study of CD8 T cells in Susac syndrome. Germline V gene sequence: CDR1 PRHDT, CDR2 FYEKMQ (reference sequence). V lost 3 bases, J lost 1 base, and 8 bases stayed unmatched. CDR3 length: 16 residues. Random-hexamer reverse transcription was applied to about 0.5 to 1 ug RNA. The TCR beta CDR3 was amplified by immunoSEQ multiplex PCR across 54 Vbeta, 13 Jbeta. TCRdb redid the calling of the immunoSEQ multiplex PCR reads with MiXCR, one entry per CDR3 protein. The sample yields about 210,000 distinct CDR3 sequences, about 95% seen once.

This chain uses TRBV13 with TRBJ1-1; 7 bases align to TRBD1. The TCR originated in a human donor with multiple sclerosis. Material for sequencing was CD4+ T cells from PBMCs. The CDR3 region has the DNA TGTGCCAGCAGCTTCATGACAGGGTTCGGGAACACTGAAGCTTTCTTT. Translating gives CASSFMTGFGNTEAFF.